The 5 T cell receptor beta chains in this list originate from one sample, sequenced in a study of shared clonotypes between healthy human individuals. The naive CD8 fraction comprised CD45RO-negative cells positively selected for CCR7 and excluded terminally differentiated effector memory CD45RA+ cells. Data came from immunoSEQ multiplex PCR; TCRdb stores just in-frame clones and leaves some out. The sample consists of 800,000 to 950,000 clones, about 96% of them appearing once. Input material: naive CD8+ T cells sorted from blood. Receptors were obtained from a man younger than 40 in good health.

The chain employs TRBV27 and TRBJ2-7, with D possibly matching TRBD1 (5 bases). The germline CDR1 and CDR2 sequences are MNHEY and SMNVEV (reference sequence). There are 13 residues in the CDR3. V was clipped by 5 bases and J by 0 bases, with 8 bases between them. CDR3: CASSPTDSYEQYF. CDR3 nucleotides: TGTGCCAGCAGTCCGACAGACTCCTACGAGCAGTACTTC.

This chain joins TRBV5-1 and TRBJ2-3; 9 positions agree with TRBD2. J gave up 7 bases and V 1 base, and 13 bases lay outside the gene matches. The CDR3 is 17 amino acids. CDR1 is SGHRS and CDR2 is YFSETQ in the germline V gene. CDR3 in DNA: TGCGCCAGCAGCTTGTCTGTTGCGGGAGGGCCCACCTATACGCAGTATTTT. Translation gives CASSLSVAGGPTYTQYF. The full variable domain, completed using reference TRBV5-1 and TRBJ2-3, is KAGVTQTPRYLIKTRGQQVTLSCSPISGHRSVSWYQQTPGQGLQFLFEYFSETQRNKGNFPGRFSGRQFSNSRSEMNVSTLELGDSALYLCASSLSVAGGPTYTQYFGPGTRLTVL.

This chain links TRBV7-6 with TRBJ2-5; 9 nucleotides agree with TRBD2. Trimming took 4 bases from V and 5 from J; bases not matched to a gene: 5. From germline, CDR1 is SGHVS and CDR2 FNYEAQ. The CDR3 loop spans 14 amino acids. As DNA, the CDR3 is TGTGCCAGCAGCTCATTCGCGGGAGGGGAGACCCAGTACTTC. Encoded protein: CASSSFAGGETQYF.

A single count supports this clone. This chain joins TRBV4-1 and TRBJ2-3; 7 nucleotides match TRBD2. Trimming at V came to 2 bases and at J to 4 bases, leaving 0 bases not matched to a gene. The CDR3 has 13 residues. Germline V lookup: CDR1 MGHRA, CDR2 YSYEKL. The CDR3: CASSQREADTQYF. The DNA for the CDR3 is TGCGCCAGCAGCCAACGGGAGGCAGATACGCAGTATTTT.

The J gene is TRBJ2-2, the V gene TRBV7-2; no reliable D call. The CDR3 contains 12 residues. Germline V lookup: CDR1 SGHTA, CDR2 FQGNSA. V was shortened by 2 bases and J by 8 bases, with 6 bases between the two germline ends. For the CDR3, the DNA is TGTGCCAGCAGCTTACTGGGGGGGGAGCTGTTTTTT. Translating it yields CASSLLGGELFF.